A single sample gave rise to the 20 T cell receptor beta chains below, sequenced in a study of circulating tumor DNA in untreated peripheral T-cell lymphoma. The repertoire was sequenced with immunoSEQ multiplex PCR; TCRdb's copy has only in-frame clones and lacks some. The sample includes several thousand clones, nearly 85% seen only once; the top ten take about 2%. Sequencing was done on a sample of tumor tissue. These receptors originate from a human donor with peripheral T-cell lymphoma.

The J gene is TRBJ1-2, the V gene TRBV25-1; TRBD1 matches 7 bases. CDR1 and CDR2 from the germline V gene are MGHDK and SYGVNS. CDR3 length equals 13 residues. The J segment lost 6 bases and the V segment lost 6 bases, leaving 7 bases of the junction unmatched. CDR3 region: CASRDPRGHGYTF. In DNA form, the CDR3 reads TGTGCCAGCAGAGACCCGAGGGGGCATGGCTACACCTTC.

This sequence joins TRBV30 and TRBJ1-1, with D maybe TRBD1 (6 bases). Deletions cut 4 bases from V and 3 bases from J, with 12 bases between. The CDR3 spans 13 residues. Germline CDR1 GTSNPN, CDR2 SVGIG (reference sequence). This CDR3 reads CAWTGARYTEAFF. Here the CDR3 DNA reads TGTGCCTGGACAGGGGCGCGGTACACTGAAGCTTTCTTT.

The chain joins TRBV7-5 to TRBJ2-3; the table gives TRBD2 as D, unverified against the DNA. TRBV7-5 is described as a pseudogene. The CDR3 consists of 15 residues. The CDR3 bases are TGTGCCAGCAGATTACTAGCGGGTGGCACAGATACGCAGTATTTT. Amino acid sequence: CASRLLAGGTDTQYF.

V usage is TRBV6-8 and J usage is TRBJ1-2; no firm D call. Per the germline V gene, CDR1 is MNHGY and CDR2 is SAAAGT. The CDR3 extends over 13 amino acids. Trimming pared 7 bases from V and 4 bases from J, leaving 13 bases between. The CDR3 bases are TGTGCCAGCACCCAAACAGAGACCTATGGCTACACCTTC. It encodes CASTQTETYGYTF.

This clone was seen only once. The genes are TRBV10-3 and TRBJ1-2, with TRBD1 matching over 10 bases. Germline V gives CDR1 ENHRY, CDR2 SYGVKD. V was pared by 10 bases and J by 2 bases, with 10 bases of the junction left unmatched. The CDR3 runs 15 residues. The CDR3 DNA follows: TGTGCCAGCCAACCCGGGACAGGGGTGAACTATGGCTACACCTTC. This codes for CASQPGTGVNYGYTF.

The genes are TRBV5-1 and TRBJ2-2, with a possible D match to TRBD1 (5 bases). The V gene's germline CDR1 is SGHRS and CDR2 YFSETQ. Trimming took 6 bases from V and 2 from J, leaving 14 bases between them. The CDR3 is made up of 15 amino acids. The CDR3 bases are TGCGCCAGCACGAAAGTCAGGGAAAACACCGGGGAGCTGTTTTTT. Amino acids: CASTKVRENTGELFF.

This sequence joins TRBV19 and TRBJ2-1; TRBD2 matches 8 bases. V dropped 7 bases and J dropped 3; count of bases not matched to a gene: 5. CDR1 LNHDA and CDR2 SQIVND come from the germline V gene (reference sequence). The CDR3 loop spans 14 amino acids. The CDR3 reads CASTGGVGYNEQFF. CDR3 in DNA: TGTGCCAGTACCGGGGGGGTTGGCTACAATGAGCAGTTCTTC.

This clone was found a few times. The genes are TRBV4-1 and TRBJ2-1, with 9 bases fitting TRBD2. The CDR3 runs to 16 residues. Germline lookup yields CDR1 MGHRA and CDR2 YSYEKL. V trimming: 4 bases; J trimming: 2 bases; junction bases outside the gene matches: 6. Here the CDR3 reads CASSLRSGGTYNEQFF. In DNA form, the CDR3 reads TGCGCCAGCAGCCTCAGAAGCGGGGGGACCTACAATGAGCAGTTCTTC.

The chain links TRBV11-3 to TRBJ2-3; 7 bases match TRBD1. This CDR3 has 14 amino acids. The V segment lost 7 bases and the J segment 4 bases; nucleotides outside the gene matches: 8. Germline V lookup: CDR1 SGHNT, CDR2 YENEEA. CDR3 bases: TGTGCCAGCACGGTTTACAGGGGCGCAGATACGCAGTATTTT. It yields the protein CASTVYRGADTQYF.

This chain links TRBV1 with TRBJ1-1. TRBV1 is a listed pseudogene. CDR3 length: 16 residues. The CDR3 region has the DNA TGCGCCAGCAGCCAAGAGCAATGGACCCTGAACACTGAAGCTTTCTTT. This translates into CASSQEQWTLNTEAFF.

This clone was detected a few times. This chain joins TRBV19 and TRBJ1-5; no definite D call. This CDR3 spans 14 amino acids. In germline, CDR1 is LNHDA, CDR2 SQIVND (reference sequence). Trimming removed 5 bases from V and 2 bases from J, with 10 bases in between. This CDR3 is CASSFKAGNQPQHF. In nucleotides, the CDR3 is TGTGCCAGTAGTTTCAAGGCGGGCAATCAGCCCCAGCATTTT.

This clone appeared a few times. The rearrangement uses TRBV19 and TRBJ1-1; D perhaps matches TRBD1 (6 bases). This CDR3 spans 14 amino acids. From germline, CDR1 is LNHDA and CDR2 SQIVND (reference sequence). Trimming took 5 bases from V and 0 from J, leaving 10 bases between them. The CDR3 here is CASSFRQVNTEAFF. CDR3 in DNA: TGTGCCAGTAGTTTCAGACAGGTGAACACTGAAGCTTTCTTT.

This clone was seen a single time. The chain links TRBV25-1 to TRBJ1-2, with a tentative D call TRBD1 (6 bases). This CDR3 has 16 residues. The germline gives CDR1 MGHDK, CDR2 SYGVNS. The V and J ends lost 3 bases and 1 base respectively, with 15 bases between them. Here the CDR3 reads CASSDTGGHLNYGYTF. In DNA, the CDR3 is TGTGCCAGCAGTGACACCGGGGGGCACCTTAACTATGGCTACACCTTC.

This chain joins TRBV19 and TRBJ1-1; no definite D call. Germline assignment: CDR1 LNHDA and CDR2 SQIVND (reference sequence). The CDR3 contains 14 residues. With 3 bases removed from V and 1 base from J, the gap between germline ends came to 9 bases. For the CDR3, the DNA is TGTGCCAGTAGTATGGCTAGAGGGAACACTGAAGCTTTCTTT. Translation: CASSMARGNTEAFF. Looking up the rest from reference TRBV19 and TRBJ1-1 gives the full variable domain: DGGITQSPKYLFRKEGQNVTLSCEQNLNHDAMYWYRQDPGQGLRLIYYSQIVNDFQKGDIAEGYSVSREKKESFPLTVTSAQKNPTAFYLCASSMARGNTEAFFGQGTRLTVV.

The chain couples TRBV11-3 to TRBJ2-3; D possibly corresponds to TRBD2 (6 bases). Germline values: CDR1 SGHNT, CDR2 YENEEA. The V gene lost 5 bases and the J gene lost 2 bases, with 17 bases spanning the gap. The CDR3 is made up of 16 amino acids. The CDR3 coding sequence is TGTGCCAGCAGCCCCCAGACTAGACTCCCCACAGATACGCAGTATTTT. Amino acids: CASSPQTRLPTDTQYF.

This rearrangement joins TRBV1 to TRBJ1-2. TRBV1 is noted as a pseudogene. The CDR3 contains 13 residues. The CDR3 sequence: CASSQQGNYGYTF. Written as DNA, the CDR3 is TGCGCCAGCAGCCAACAAGGTAACTATGGCTACACCTTC.

The V call is TRBV29-1, the J call TRBJ2-5; 7 nucleotides line up with TRBD1. Germline V gives CDR1 SQVTM, CDR2 ANQGSEA. The CDR3 has 14 residues. With 7 bases clipped from V and 2 bases from J, the junction kept 10 bases outside the gene matches. The CDR3 sequence: CSAKDRAYQETQYF. As DNA, the CDR3 is TGCAGCGCTAAAGACAGGGCGTATCAAGAGACCCAGTACTTC.

Comments on this clone: A junction end diverges from the germline sequence, so it may reflect a read error. The chain uses TRBV29-1 and TRBJ2-7, with TRBD1 matching 10 bases. CDR3 length: 13 residues. CDR1 is SQVTM and CDR2 is ANQGSEA in the germline V gene. The CDR3 DNA follows: TGCAGCGTTGCGAGGGACAGGGGCTACGAGCAGTATTTC. Translation: CSVARDRGYEQYF.

As to this clone: Sequence at one end of the junction differs from germline and may be a read error. The chain links TRBV18 to TRBJ1-4; possibly TRBD1 for D (6 bases). This CDR3 is 14 amino acids long. Germline CDR1 and CDR2: KGHSH and LQKENI. DNA for the CDR3: TGTACCAGCGCGTTAGGGGGTGGTGATGAAAAACTGTTTTTT. Its protein is CTSALGGGDEKLFF.

This clone was seen once. The chain employs TRBV23-1 and TRBJ1-5; 8 nucleotides line up with TRBD1. TRBV23-1 is filed as an ORF, its function uncertain. The junction had 13 bases not matched to a gene; V was cut back by 6 bases and J by 0 bases. This CDR3 contains 18 residues. The CDR3 region is CASSQDTTGEPSNQPQHF. The CDR3, as DNA: TGCGCCAGCAGCCAAGATACGACAGGGGAACCTAGCAATCAGCCCCAGCATTTT.